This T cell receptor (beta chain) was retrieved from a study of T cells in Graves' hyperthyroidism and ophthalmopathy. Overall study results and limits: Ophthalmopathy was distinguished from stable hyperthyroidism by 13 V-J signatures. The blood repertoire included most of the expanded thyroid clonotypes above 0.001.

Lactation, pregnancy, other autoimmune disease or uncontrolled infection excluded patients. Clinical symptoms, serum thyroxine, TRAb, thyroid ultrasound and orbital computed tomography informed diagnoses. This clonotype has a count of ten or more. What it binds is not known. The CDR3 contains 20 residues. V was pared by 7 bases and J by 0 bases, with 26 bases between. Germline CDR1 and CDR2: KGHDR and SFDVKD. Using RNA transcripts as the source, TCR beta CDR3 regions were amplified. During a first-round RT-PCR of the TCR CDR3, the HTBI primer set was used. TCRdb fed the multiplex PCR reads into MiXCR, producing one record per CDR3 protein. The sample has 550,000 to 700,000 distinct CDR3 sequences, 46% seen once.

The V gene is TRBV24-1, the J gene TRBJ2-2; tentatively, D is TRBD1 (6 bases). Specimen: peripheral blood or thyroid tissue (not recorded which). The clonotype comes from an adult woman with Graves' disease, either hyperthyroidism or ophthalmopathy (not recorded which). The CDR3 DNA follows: TGTGCCACCAGCGACAAAAGGCTCATGGGACACTTGGCGAACACCGGGGAGCTGTTTTTT. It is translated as CATSDKRLMGHLANTGELFF.